The T cell receptor beta chain described here comes from a study of blood T cell repertoires in COVID-19. In the authors' methods: It was from reference gene primer amplification that nucleated cell counts were estimated. Generated by immunoSEQ multiplex PCR, the TCRdb table keeps only in-frame clones and is missing some. V and J calls plus clone size are reproduced from that table; the DNA served to infer D and trimming. The sample yields some 150,000 clones, 65% to 90% seen once. The CDR3 is 16 amino acids. Trimming took off 7 bases at V and 1 base at J, with 16 bases between the two ends. CDR1 is MDHEN and CDR2 is SYDVKM in the germline V gene.

This clonotype was sampled from a woman aged 55-69 years with active or convalescent COVID-19. Material: peripheral blood. The chain is built from TRBV28 and TRBJ2-2; maybe TRBD2 (5 bases). The CDR3 nucleotides are TGTGCCAGCACCCTCCCAAGCGGAATGAACACCGGGGAGCTGTTTTTT. Its protein product is CASTLPSGMNTGELFF.